This entry features one T cell receptor (beta chain) sequence. As yet, its antigen is unknown. Vbeta (60) and Jbeta (13) primers were used in the PCR. Assay used: immunoSEQ multiplex PCR; TCRdb lists only in-frame clones, some missing. The repertoire has tens of thousands of clones, around three quarters of them found once; the top ten carry 7.2%. The data are from a study of cytomegalovirus exposure and HLA in healthy donors. J was trimmed by 3 bases and V by 3 bases; bases with no gene match: 2. The CDR3 is 16 residues long. Germline loops: CDR1 LNHDA, CDR2 SQIVND (reference sequence). Study-wide points: Previous analysis showed most TCR beta V segments were productive about 90% or about 30% of the time.

The origin of this receptor is a middle-aged woman in good health and CMV-seronegative. The chain employs TRBV19 and TRBJ1-6; 10 positions agree with TRBD1. The material sequenced was PBMCs. CDR3 coding DNA: TGTGCCAGTAGTATGACAGGGGGCCTCTATAATTCACCCCTCCACTTT. It translates to CASSMTGGLYNSPLHF. Using reference TRBV19 and TRBJ1-6 for the parts outside the CDR3, the full variable domain is DGGITQSPKYLFRKEGQNVTLSCEQNLNHDAMYWYRQDPGQGLRLIYYSQIVNDFQKGDIAEGYSVSREKKESFPLTVTSAQKNPTAFYLCASSMTGGLYNSPLHFGNGTRLTVT.